This T cell receptor beta chain was captured in a study of blood T cell repertoires in COVID-19. The wider study: Samples taken during acute and convalescent COVID-19 were collected in the United States, Italy and Spain. T cells, B-cell-depleted T cells, or PBMCs provided the cDNA or gDNA that served as material.

Profiling relied on immunoSEQ multiplex PCR, and the TCRdb table lists in-frame clones only, not all of them. The data hold about 440,000 clones, with 75% to 90% observed a single time. The germline V and J ends were trimmed by 3 bases and 4 bases, with 15 bases remaining between them. From germline, CDR1 is SEHNR and CDR2 FQNEAQ (reference sequence). This CDR3 is built from 15 residues. Material for sequencing was peripheral blood. The TCR sequence derives from a woman in her twenties or thirties with acute or convalescent COVID-19. The chain combines TRBV7-9 with TRBJ1-2; the D gene is possibly TRBD1 (6 bases). The CDR3 coding sequence is TGTGCCAGCAGCTTCGAAACAGGGCAATTCTATGGCTACACCTTC. Residues: CASSFETGQFYGYTF.